This T cell receptor (beta chain) derives from a study of T cells after yellow fever vaccination. As for the study in general: The SMART-Seq v4 Ultra Low Input method served to prepare the low-cell-number fractions.

CDR1 and CDR2 from the germline V gene are SQVTM and ANQGSEA. Trimming cost V 5 bases and J 0 bases, with 12 bases left between them. CDR3 length equals 14 residues. General observations from the study: The CD4 compartment and the CD8 compartment contained a small share of clonotypes in common. FACS-sorted repertoires could contain abundant clonotypes contaminating from the bulk population. The booster saw the reappearance of most primary-vaccination clones (nearly 98% CD4, about 88% CD8).

This clonotype was recorded at least ten times. Its antigen is not identified. TCRdb independently ran MiXCR on the 5' RACE reads; one entry per CDR3 protein. The sample lists 95,000 to 100,000 distinct CDR3 sequences, approximately 6.3% occurring once. The sample in question was CD8+ T cells sorted from PBMCs, obtained 10 days after the yellow fever booster vaccination. This clonotype was sampled from a man between 18 and 35 years old who received the YFV17D yellow fever vaccine. The V and J genes are TRBV29-1 and TRBJ2-3; D is possibly TRBD2 (6 bases). CDR3 nucleotides: TGCAGCGTTCATCGGGGGATGAGCACAGATACGCAGTATTTT. Its protein is CSVHRGMSTDTQYF.